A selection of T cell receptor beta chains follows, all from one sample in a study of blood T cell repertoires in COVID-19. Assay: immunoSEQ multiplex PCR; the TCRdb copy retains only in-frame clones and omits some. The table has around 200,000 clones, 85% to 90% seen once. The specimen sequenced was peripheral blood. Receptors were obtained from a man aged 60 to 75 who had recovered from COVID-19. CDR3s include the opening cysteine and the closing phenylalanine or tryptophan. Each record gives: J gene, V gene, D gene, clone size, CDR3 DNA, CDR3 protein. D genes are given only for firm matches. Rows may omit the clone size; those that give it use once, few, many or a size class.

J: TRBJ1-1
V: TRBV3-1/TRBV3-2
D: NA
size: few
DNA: TGTGCCAGCAGCCACGCGGGGAACACTGAAGCTTTCTTT
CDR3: CASSHAGNTEAFF

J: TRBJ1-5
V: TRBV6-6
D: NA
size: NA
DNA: TGTGCCAGCAGTTACGAGGCGTTCAATCAGCCCCAGCATTTT
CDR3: CASSYEAFNQPQHF

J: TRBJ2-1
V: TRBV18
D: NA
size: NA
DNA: TGTGCCAGCTCGTTACAGTACAATGAGCAGTTCTTC
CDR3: CASSLQYNEQFF

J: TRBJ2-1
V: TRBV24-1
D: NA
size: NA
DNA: TGTGCCACGAGTCCGAGGGACACCACCAAACAATACAATGAGCAGTTCTTC
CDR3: CATSPRDTTKQYNEQFF

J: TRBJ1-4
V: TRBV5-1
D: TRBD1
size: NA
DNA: TGCGCCAGCAGCTCTCAGGGGGCACCTAATGAAAAACTGTTTTTT
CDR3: CASSSQGAPNEKLFF

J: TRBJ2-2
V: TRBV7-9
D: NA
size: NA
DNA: TGTGCCAGCAGCGCCCGAGGGACAAACACCGGGGAGCTGTTTTTT
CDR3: CASSARGTNTGELFF

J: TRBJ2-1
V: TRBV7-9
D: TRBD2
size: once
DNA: TGTGCCAGCAGCTTCCCGGGCCTAGCGGGAGGGCCGCGGATCGATGAGCAGTTCTTC
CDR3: CASSFPGLAGGPRIDEQFF

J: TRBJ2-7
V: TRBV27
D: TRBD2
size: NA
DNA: TGTGCCAGCAGAGATAGCGGGAGTCTCGACGAGCAGTACTTC
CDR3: CASRDSGSLDEQYF

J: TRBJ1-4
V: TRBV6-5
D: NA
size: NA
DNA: TGTGCCAGCAGTTACTCGACTATAACAACTAATGAAAAACTGTTTTTT
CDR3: CASSYSTITTNEKLFF

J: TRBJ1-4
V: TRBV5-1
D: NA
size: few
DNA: TGCGCCAGCAGCTCGACCGGCTTTCAACAGGGTAACGGTGAAAAACTGTTTTTT
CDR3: CASSSTGFQQGNGEKLFF

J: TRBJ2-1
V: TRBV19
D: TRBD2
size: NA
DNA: TGTGCCAGTAGTATAGTAGGGACTAGATTCAATGAGCAGTTCTTC
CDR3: CASSIVGTRFNEQFF

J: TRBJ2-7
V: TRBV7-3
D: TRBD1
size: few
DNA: TGTGCCAGCAGCCCCGGACAGAAGGGGGCTGTAGGCGAGCAGTACTTC
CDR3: CASSPGQKGAVGEQYF

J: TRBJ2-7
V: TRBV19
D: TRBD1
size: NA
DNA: TGTGCCAGTAGTACCCCACAGGGGGCTCGGCTCGAGCAGTACTTC
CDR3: CASSTPQGARLEQYF

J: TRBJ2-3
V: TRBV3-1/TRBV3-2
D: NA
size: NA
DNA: TGTGCCAGCAGCCAAGCGGCGGCTTTCACAGATACGCAGTATTTT
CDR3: CASSQAAAFTDTQYF

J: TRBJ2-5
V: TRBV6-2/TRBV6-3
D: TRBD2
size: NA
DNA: TGTGCCAGCAGTCGCGGGGGGGCCGGCCAAGAGACCCAGTACTTC
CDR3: CASSRGGAGQETQYF

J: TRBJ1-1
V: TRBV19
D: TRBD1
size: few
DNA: TGTGCCAGTACTTTCCTGGACAGGGGGTTCGCTGAAGCTTTCTTT
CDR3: CASTFLDRGFAEAFF

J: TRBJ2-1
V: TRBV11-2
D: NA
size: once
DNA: TGTGCCAGCAGCTTACCTCCTATGAGGAATGAGCAGTTCTTC
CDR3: CASSLPPMRNEQFF

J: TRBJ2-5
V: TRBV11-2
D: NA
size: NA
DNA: TGTGCCAGCAGCTTAATGGAGGGAAGGGAGACCCAGTACTTC
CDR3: CASSLMEGRETQYF

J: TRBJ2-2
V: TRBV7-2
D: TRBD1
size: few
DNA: TGTGCCAGCAGCTCCGGACAGGGCAACGCCGGGGAGCTGTTTTTT
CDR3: CASSSGQGNAGELFF

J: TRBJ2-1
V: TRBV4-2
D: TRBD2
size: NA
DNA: TGTGCCAGCAGCCCCGGACTAGATTCCCCCAATGAGCAGTTCTTC
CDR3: CASSPGLDSPNEQFF

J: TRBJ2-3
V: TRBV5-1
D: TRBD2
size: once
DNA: TGCGCCAGCAGCCTTAGCGGGGGCAAGAGCACAGATACGCAGTATTTT
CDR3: CASSLSGGKSTDTQYF

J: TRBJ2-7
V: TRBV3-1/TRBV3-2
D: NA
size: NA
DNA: TGTGCCAGCAGCCAATTCCGGGGTCCCTACGAGCAGTACTTC
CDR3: CASSQFRGPYEQYF

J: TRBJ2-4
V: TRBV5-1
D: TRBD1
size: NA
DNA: TGCGCCAGCAGCTCCCCCGAGGAGATCGCGGGCAGGGGGCGAGTTCTAGCCAAAAACATTCAGTACTTC
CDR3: CASSSPEEIAGRGRVLAKNIQYF

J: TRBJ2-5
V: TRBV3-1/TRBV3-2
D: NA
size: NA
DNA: TGTGCCAGCAGCCAAGAAGGCCGGGTCGGGACCCAGTACTTC
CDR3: CASSQEGRVGTQYF

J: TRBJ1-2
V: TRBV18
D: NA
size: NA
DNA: TGTGCCAGCTCACCTCCAGGTCCAAACTATGGCTACACCTTC
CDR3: CASSPPGPNYGYTF

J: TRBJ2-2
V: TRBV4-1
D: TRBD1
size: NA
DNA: TGCGCCAGCAGCCTGGGACAGGGCCCCTACACCGGGGAGCTGTTTTTT
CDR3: CASSLGQGPYTGELFF

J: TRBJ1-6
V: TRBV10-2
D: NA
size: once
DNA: TGCGCCAGCAGTGCAAGGGGAACCTATAATTCACCCCTCCACTTT
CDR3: CASSARGTYNSPLHF

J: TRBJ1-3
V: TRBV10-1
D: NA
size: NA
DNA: TGCGCCAGCAGTGCGACACCAAGCTCTGGAAACACCATATATTTT
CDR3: CASSATPSSGNTIYF

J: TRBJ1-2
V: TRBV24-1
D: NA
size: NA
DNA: TGTGCCACCAATGACCCCTGCCCCGGACATCGCTATGGCTACACCTTC
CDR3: CATNDPCPGHRYGYTF

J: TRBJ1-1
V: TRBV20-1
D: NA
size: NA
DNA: TGCAGTGCTACCATGAACACTGAAGCTTTCTTT
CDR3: CSATMNTEAFF

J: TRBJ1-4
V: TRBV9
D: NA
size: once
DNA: TGTGCCAGCCACCCAGGCAGGGAAGGGGAAAAACTGTTTTTT
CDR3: CASHPGREGEKLFF

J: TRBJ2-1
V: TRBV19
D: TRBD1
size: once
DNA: TGTGCCAGTAGTAGCCTGGGACAGGCCTACAATGAGCAGTTCTTC
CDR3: CASSSLGQAYNEQFF

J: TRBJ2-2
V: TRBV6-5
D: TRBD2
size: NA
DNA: TGTGCCAGCCTCCTTTGGGGGGGGAACACCGGGGAGCTGTTTTTT
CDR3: CASLLWGGNTGELFF

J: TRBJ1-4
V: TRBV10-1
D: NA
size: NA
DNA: TGCGCCAGCAGACAGAGACCGAACTCAAATGAAAAACTGTTTTTT
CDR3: CASRQRPNSNEKLFF

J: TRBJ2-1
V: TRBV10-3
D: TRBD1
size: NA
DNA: TGTGCCATCAGTACAGGACAGGGGAACAATGAGCAGTTCTTC
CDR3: CAISTGQGNNEQFF

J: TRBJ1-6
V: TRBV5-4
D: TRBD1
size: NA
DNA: TGTGCCAGCAGCTTGGGTGGGGACAGGAGTATGTCACCCCTCCACTTT
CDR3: CASSLGGDRSMSPLHF

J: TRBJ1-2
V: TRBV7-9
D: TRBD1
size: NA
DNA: TGTGCCAGCAGCTTCCCCGCACAGGGGGATGGCTACACCTTC
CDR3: CASSFPAQGDGYTF

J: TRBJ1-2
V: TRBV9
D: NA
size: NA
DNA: TGTGCCAGCAGATCTGGACAGACTTATGGCTACACCTTC
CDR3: CASRSGQTYGYTF

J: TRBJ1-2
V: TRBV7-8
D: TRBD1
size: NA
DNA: TGTGCCAGCAGCTTAGCGCCGGGACAGGGGGTCTATGGCTACACCTTC
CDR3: CASSLAPGQGVYGYTF

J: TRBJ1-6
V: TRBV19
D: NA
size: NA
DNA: TGTGCCAGTAAAGGAGGGGTCGATAGCTCCTATAATTCACCCCTCCACTTT
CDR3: CASKGGVDSSYNSPLHF

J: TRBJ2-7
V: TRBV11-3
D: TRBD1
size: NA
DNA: TGTGCCAGCAGCTTAGATCTGCAGGGGACAGTCCTCTTGGACGAGCAGTACTTC
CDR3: CASSLDLQGTVLLDEQYF

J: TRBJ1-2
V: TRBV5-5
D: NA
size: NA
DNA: TGTGCCAGCAGCCCGAGCAGGGGTGTTTATGGCTACACCTTC
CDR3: CASSPSRGVYGYTF

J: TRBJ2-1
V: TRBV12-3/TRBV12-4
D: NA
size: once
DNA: TGTGCCAGCACCCCGGGAGATCAGAATGAGCAGTTCTTC
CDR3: CASTPGDQNEQFF

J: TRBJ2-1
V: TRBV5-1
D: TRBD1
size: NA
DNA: TGCGCCAGCAGCTTGGCTGGACAGGGGGCTCCCAATGAGCAGTTCTTC
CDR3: CASSLAGQGAPNEQFF

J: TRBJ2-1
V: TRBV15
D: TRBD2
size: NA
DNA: TGTGCCACCAGCAGAGAGCGACGTCTAGCGGGGAGCAATGAGCAGTTCTTC
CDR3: CATSRERRLAGSNEQFF

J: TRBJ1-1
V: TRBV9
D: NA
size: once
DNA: TGTGCCAGCAGCGTAGGCGGAGATCCCATGAACACTGAAGCTTTCTTT
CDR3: CASSVGGDPMNTEAFF

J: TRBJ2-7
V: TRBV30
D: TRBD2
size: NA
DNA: TGTGCCTGGAGTGTACGGGTAGCGGGGGAGGCACACGAGCAGTACTTC
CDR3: CAWSVRVAGEAHEQYF

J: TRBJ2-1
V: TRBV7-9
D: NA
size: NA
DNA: TGTGCCAGCAGCTTGGGACTCAGAGGTGAGCAGTTCTTC
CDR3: CASSLGLRGEQFF

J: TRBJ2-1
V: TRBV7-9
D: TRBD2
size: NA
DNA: TGTGCCAGCAGCAGACTAGCGGGGGAAGCGGTTGAGCAGTTCTTC
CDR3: CASSRLAGEAVEQFF

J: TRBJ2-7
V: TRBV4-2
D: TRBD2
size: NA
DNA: TGTGCCAGCAGCCGCGGAGGAGCGGGAACCTACGAGCAGTACTTC
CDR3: CASSRGGAGTYEQYF